This T cell receptor beta chain was documented in a study of T-cell reconstitution after alpha-beta-depleted transplantation in children. Preparation of the TCRbeta library was carried out with unique molecular identifiers. In TCRdb, the PCR reads were re-called with MiXCR into one record per CDR3 protein. The table lists roughly 180,000 distinct CDR3 sequences, over 8.5% of them singletons. This clonotype was recorded many times. The clonotype was recovered from a boy between 2 and 10 years old with acute myeloid leukemia, due to receive a stem cell transplant. The sample here was PBMCs, taken before TCRalphabeta/CD19-depleted stem cell transplant.

The CDR3 protein is CASSPFTRVTEAFF. In DNA form, the CDR3 reads TGTGCCAGCAGCCCCTTTACCCGGGTCACTGAAGCTTTCTTT. The genes are TRBV3-1 and TRBJ1-1; D remains ambiguous. Germline V gene sequence: CDR1 LGHDT, CDR2 YNNKEL (reference sequence). V was trimmed by 4 bases and J by 4 bases, leaving 13 bases between them. This CDR3 spans 14 amino acids.